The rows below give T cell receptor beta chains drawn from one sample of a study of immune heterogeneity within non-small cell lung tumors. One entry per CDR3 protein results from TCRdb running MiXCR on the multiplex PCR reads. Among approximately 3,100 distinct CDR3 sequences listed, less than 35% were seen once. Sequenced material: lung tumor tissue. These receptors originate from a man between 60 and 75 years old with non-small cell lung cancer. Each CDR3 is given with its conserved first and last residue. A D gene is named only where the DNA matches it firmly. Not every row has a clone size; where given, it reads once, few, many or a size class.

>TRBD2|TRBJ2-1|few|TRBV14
TGTGCCAGCAGCCAGGGCAGACTAGCGGGAGCCATTGAGCAGTTCTTC
CASSQGRLAGAIEQFF
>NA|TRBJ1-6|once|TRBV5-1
TGCGCCAGCAGCTTGGCCGGCACGTTGGGTTCACCCCTCCACTTT
CASSLAGTLGSPLHF
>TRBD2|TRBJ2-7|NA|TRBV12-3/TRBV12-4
TGTGCCAGCAGCCCCAGGGGACTAGGACCCCCCCCCTACGAGCAGTACTTC
CASSPRGLGPPPYEQYF
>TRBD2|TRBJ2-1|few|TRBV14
TGTGCCAGCAGCCAAGGGCTATCGGGAGGGCGCAATGAGCAGTTCTTC
CASSQGLSGGRNEQFF
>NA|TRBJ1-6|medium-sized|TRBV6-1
TGTGCCAGCACACCCGGCCCAGCAGGGCCGGGATCACCCCTCCACTTT
CASTPGPAGPGSPLHF
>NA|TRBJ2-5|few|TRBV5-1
TGCGCCAGCAGCTTAAGTGGGAACAGCTTTCAAGAGACCCAGTACTTC
CASSLSGNSFQETQYF
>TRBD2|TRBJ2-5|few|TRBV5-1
TGCGCCAGCAGCCCGGGACTAGCGAAAGAGACCCAGTACTTC
CASSPGLAKETQYF
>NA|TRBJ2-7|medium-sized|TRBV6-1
TGTGCCAGCAGTGAAGTTGGCGGCCTAAGCTCCTACGAGCAGTACTTC
CASSEVGGLSSYEQYF
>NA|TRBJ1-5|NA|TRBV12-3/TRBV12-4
TGTGCCAGCAGCGAGGAAAGGGGGGGAGAGGCTCAGCCCCAGCATTTT
CASSEERGGEAQPQHF
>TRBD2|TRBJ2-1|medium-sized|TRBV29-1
TGCAGCGTCAGAGGCGGGAGGAGCTATGAGCAGTTCTTC
CSVRGGRSYEQFF
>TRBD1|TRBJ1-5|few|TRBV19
TGTGCCAGTAGTATACCGGGACAGGGAAGCAATCAGCCCCAGCATTTT
CASSIPGQGSNQPQHF
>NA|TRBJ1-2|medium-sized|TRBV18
TGTGCCAGCTCACCGCGACAGGAAGACTATGGCTACACCTTC
CASSPRQEDYGYTF
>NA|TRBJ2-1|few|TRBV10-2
TGCGCCAGCACCTTACCCCCTAGCAGTGAGCAGTTCTTC
CASTLPPSSEQFF
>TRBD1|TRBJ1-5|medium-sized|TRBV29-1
TGCAGCGTTGAACAGGGGGCCGGTCAGCCCCAGCATTTT
CSVEQGAGQPQHF
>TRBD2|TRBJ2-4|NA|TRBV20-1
TGCAGTGCTGGCGGACTAGAGGGGAACATTCAGTACTTC
CSAGGLEGNIQYF
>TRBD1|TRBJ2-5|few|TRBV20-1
TGCAGTGCGCAAGGACAGGGGTACGGCCAAGAGACCCAGTACTTC
CSAQGQGYGQETQYF
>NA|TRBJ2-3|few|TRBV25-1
TGTGCCAGAAGTGAGTCCCCCGAGCAGAGCACAGATACGCAGTATTTT
CARSESPEQSTDTQYF
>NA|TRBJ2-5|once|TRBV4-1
TGCGCCAGCAGCCAAGAGCCGGGGAGAGGCGAGACCCAGTACTTC
CASSQEPGRGETQYF
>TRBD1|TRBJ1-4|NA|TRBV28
TGTGCCAGCAGTTTACCCACAGGGGATCATGGGGAAAAACTGTTTTTT
CASSLPTGDHGEKLFF
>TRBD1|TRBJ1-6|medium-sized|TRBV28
TGTGCCAGCAGTGCCGGAGGACAGGTTGTCAGTTCACCCCTCCACTTT
CASSAGGQVVSSPLHF
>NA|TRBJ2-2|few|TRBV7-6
TGTGCCAGCAGCTTAGGTCGCCAGGGGGGTCACGGGGAGCTGTTTTTT
CASSLGRQGGHGELFF
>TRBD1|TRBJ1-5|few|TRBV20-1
TGCAGTGCCACAGGGGGCTCCGGGCAGCCCCAGCATTTT
CSATGGSGQPQHF
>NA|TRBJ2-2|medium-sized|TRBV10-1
TGCGCCAGCAGTGAGGTCTGGGCCGGGGAGCTGTTTTTT
CASSEVWAGELFF
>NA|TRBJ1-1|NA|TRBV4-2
TGTGCCAGCAGGGAACAGAGGTTGAACAATGAAGCTTTCTTT
CASREQRLNNEAFF
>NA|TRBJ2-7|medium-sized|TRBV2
TGTGCCAGCAGTCCCCCGGGAAAATACGAGCAGTACTTC
CASSPPGKYEQYF
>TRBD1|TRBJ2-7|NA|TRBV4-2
TGTGCCAGCAGCCAAGACGGACAGGGTTTGTACGGGCAGTACTTC
CASSQDGQGLYGQYF
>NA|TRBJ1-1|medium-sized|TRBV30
TGTGCCTGGAGTAGCATCAGCCTGGGCACTGAAGCTTTCTTT
CAWSSISLGTEAFF